Reported below is one T cell receptor (beta chain). Its antigen is still unknown. This sample is part of a study of blood T cells in healthy people across ages. Combining a sample-barcoded 5' primer with a J-beta primer mix, a second PCR ran for roughly 7 to 12 cycles. Template switching added a 12-random-nucleotide identifier to every cDNA molecule. TCRdb reprocessed the 5' RACE reads via MiXCR and lists one record per CDR3 protein. The data hold about 1,000,000 distinct CDR3 sequences, with over 35% observed a single time. Regarding the study as a whole: Unsorted PBMCs ruled out conclusive naive versus antigen-experienced comparison. There were more naive CD4+ cells and higher diversity in long-lived donors than in aged donors. There was a strong correlation between TCR beta diversity and naive T cell percentage.

V shed 4 bases, J shed 11 bases, and the junction held 15 bases outside the gene matches. This CDR3 has 16 amino acids. The germline V gene encodes CDR1 ENHRY and CDR2 SYGVKD. The chain has TRBV10-3 and TRBJ2-5, with TRBD2 identical over 11 bases. The clonotype comes from a woman in her sixties in good health. The material sequenced was blood. In DNA form, the CDR3 reads TGTGCCATCAGTGTGCACACCACTAGCGGGAGCGGTGAGCAGTACTTC. This codes for CAISVHTTSGSGEQYF.